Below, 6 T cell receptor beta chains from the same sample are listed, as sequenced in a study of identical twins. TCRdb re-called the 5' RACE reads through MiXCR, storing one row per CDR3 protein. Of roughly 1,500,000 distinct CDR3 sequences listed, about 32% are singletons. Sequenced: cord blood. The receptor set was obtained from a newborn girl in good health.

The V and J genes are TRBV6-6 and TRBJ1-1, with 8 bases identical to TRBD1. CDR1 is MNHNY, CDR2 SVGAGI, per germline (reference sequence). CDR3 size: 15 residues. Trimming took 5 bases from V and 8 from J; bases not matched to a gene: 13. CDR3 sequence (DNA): TGTGCCAGCAGTAGCCCCGGACAGGGACTTCCAGAAGCTTTCTTT. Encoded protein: CASSSPGQGLPEAFF.

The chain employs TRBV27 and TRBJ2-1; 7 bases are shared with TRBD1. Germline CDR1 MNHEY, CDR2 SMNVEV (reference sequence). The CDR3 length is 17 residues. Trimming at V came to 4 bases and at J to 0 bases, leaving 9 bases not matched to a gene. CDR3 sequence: CASSSALTGSSYNEQFF. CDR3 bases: TGTGCCAGCAGTTCCGCACTGACAGGGAGCTCCTACAATGAGCAGTTCTTC.

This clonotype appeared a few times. CDR3 sequence: CSALKAGAYNEQFF. The CDR3, as DNA: TGCAGTGCCCTAAAGGCGGGAGCCTACAATGAGCAGTTCTTC. The chain employs TRBV20-1 and TRBJ2-1; 7 bases line up with TRBD2. Trimming at V came to 6 bases and at J to 2 bases, leaving 7 bases not matched to a gene. This CDR3 is built from 14 residues. Germline lookup yields CDR1 DFQATT and CDR2 SNEGSKA (reference sequence).

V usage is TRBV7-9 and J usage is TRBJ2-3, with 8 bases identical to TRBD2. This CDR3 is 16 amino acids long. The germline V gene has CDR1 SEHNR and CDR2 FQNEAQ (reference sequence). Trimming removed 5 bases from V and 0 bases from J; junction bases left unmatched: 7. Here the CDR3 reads CASSRISSGSTDTQYF. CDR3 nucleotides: TGTGCCAGCAGCCGTATTTCTAGCGGGAGCACAGATACGCAGTATTTT. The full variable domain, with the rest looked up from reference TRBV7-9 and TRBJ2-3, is DTGVSQNPRHKITKRGQNVTFRCDPISEHNRLYWYRQTLGQGPEFLTYFQNEAQLEKSRLLSDRFSAERPKGSFSTLEIQRTEQGDSAMYLCASSRISSGSTDTQYFGPGTRLTVL.

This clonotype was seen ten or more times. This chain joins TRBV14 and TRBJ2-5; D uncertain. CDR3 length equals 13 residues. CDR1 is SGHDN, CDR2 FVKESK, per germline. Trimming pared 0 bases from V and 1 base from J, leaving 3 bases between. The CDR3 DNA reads TGTGCCAGCAGCCAAGATCGCCAAGAGACCCAGTACTTC. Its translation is CASSQDRQETQYF.

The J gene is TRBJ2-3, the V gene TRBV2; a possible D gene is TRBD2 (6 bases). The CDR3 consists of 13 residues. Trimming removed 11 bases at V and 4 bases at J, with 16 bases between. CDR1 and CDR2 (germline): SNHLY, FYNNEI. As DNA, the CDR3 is TGTGCCGGCACCCAATGGGGGGCAGATACGCAGTATTTT. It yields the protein CAGTQWGADTQYF.